Here is one TCR beta chain with its context. Assay used: immunoSEQ multiplex PCR; TCRdb lists only in-frame clones, some missing. The sample comprises under 150,000 clones, 80% to 95% of which are singletons, and around 3.5% rests with the top ten. Trimming stripped 5 bases from V and 1 base from J, with 11 bases between. The germline V gene encodes CDR1 MDHEN and CDR2 SYDVKM. The CDR3 runs to 14 residues. The data stem from a study of T cell responses to AZD1222 COVID-19 vaccine. The TCR originated in an adult who received the AZD1222 COVID-19 vaccine. J is TRBJ2-5 and V is TRBV28; the D gene is possibly TRBD2 (6 bases). The sequencing used peripheral blood, collected 28 days after the second AZD1222 dose. CDR3 DNA: TGTGCCAGCAGTCCCAGGGACTTCCAAGAGACCCAGTACTTC. Its protein is CASSPRDFQETQYF.